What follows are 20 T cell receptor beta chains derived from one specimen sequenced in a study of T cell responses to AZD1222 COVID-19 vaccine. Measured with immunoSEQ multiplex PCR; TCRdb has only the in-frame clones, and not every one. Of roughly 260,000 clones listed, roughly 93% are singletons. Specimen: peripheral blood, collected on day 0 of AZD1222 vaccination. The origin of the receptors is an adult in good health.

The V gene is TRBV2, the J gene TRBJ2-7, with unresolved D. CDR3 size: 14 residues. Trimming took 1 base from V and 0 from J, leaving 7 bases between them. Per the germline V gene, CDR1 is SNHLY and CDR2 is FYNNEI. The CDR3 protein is CASSEGTISYEQYF. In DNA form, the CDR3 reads TGTGCCAGCAGTGAAGGAACCATCTCCTACGAGCAGTACTTC.

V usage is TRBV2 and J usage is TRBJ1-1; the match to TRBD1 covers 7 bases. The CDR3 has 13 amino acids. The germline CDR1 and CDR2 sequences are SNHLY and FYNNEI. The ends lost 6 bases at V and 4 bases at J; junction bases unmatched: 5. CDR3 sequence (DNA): TGTGCCAGCAGGCCGACAGGGCCCACTGAAGCTTTCTTT. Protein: CASRPTGPTEAFF.

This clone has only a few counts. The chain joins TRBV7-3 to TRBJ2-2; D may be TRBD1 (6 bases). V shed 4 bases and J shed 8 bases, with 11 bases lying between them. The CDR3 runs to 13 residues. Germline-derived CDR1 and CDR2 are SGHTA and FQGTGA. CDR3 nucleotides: TGTGCCAGCAGCTCACAGGGATCGGGGGAGCTGTTTTTT. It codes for CASSSQGSGELFF.

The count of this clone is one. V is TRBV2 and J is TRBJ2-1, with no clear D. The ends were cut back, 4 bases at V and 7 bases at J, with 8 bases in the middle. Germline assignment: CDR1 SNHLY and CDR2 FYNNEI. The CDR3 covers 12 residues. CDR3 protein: CASSVWGNEQFF. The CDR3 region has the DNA TGTGCCAGCAGTGTTTGGGGAAATGAGCAGTTCTTC.

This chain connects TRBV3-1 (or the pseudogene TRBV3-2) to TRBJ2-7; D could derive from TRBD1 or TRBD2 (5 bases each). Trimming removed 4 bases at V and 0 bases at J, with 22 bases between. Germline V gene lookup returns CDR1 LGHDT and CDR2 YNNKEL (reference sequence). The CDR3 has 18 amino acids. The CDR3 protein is CASSPPGRPRLSSYEQYF. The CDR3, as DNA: TGTGCCAGCAGCCCTCCGGGACGGCCAAGGTTAAGCTCCTACGAGCAGTACTTC.

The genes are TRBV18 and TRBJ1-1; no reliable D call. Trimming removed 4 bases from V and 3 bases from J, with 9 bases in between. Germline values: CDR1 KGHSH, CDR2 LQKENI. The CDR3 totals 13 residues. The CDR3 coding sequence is TGTGCCAGCTCACAGACGAGAGACACTGAAGCTTTCTTT. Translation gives CASSQTRDTEAFF.

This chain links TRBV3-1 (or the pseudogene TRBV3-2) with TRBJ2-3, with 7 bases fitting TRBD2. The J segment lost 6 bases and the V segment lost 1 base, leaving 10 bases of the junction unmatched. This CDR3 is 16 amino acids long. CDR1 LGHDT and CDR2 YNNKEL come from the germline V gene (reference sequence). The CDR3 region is CASSQALRTRGDTQYF. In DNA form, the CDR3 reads TGTGCCAGCAGCCAAGCCTTGAGGACTAGGGGTGATACGCAGTATTTT.

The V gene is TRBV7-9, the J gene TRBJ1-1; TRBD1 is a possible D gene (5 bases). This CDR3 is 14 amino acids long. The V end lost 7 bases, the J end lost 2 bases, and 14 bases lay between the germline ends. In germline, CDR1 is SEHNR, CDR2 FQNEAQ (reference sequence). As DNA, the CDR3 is TGTGCCAGCACCCAAGAGGGGTATAACACTGAAGCTTTCTTT. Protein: CASTQEGYNTEAFF.

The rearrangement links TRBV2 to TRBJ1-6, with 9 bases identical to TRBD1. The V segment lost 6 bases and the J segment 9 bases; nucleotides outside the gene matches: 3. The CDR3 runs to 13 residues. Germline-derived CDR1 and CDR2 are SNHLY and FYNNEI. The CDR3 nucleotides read TGTGCCAGCAGGGACAGGGGCCGTTCACCCCTCCACTTT. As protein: CASRDRGRSPLHF.

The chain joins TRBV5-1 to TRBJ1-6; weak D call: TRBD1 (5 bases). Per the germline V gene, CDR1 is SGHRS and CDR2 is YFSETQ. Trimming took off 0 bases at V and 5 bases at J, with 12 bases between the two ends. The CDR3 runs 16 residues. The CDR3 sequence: CASSLVGTAHNSPLHF. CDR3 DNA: TGCGCCAGCAGCTTGGTTGGGACGGCCCATAATTCACCCCTCCACTTT.

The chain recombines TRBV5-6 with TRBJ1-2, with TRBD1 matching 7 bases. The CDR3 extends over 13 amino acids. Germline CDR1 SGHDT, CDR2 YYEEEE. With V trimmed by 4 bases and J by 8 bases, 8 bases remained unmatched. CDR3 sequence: CASSQDGRGGYTF. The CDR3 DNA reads TGTGCCAGCAGCCAGGACGGCAGGGGGGGCTACACCTTC.

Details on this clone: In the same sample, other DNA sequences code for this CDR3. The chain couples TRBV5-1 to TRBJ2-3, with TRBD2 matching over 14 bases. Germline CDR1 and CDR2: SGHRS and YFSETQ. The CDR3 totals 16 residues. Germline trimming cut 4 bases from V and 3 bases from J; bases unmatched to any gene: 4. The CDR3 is CASSPGLAGGTDTQYF. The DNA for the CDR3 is TGCGCCAGCAGCCCCGGACTAGCGGGGGGAACAGATACGCAGTATTTT.

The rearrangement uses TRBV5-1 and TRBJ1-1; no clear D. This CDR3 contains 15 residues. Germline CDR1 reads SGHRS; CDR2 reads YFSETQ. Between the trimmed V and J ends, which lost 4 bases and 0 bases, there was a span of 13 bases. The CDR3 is CASSPAGSMNTEAFF. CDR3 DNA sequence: TGCGCCAGCAGCCCGGCGGGCAGCATGAACACTGAAGCTTTCTTT.

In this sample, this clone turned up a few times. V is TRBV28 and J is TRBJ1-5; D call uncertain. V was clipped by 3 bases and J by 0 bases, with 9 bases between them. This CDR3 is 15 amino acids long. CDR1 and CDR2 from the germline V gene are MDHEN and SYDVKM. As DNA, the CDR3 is TGTGCCAGCAGTTTTCTACGGGATAGCAATCAGCCCCAGCATTTT. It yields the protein CASSFLRDSNQPQHF.

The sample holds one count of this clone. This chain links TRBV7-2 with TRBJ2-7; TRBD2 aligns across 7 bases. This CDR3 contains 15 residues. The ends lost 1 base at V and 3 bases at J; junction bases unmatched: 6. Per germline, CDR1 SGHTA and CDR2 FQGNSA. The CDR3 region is CASSLDRLADYEQYF. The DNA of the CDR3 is TGTGCCAGCAGCTTAGATCGCCTAGCGGACTACGAGCAGTACTTC.

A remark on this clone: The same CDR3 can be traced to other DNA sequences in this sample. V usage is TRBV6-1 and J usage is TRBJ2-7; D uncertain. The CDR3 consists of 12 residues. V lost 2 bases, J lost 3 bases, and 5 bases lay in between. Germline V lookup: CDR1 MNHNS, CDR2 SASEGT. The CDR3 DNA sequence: TGTGCCAGCAGTGAATTGGGCTACGAGCAGTACTTC. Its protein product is CASSELGYEQYF.

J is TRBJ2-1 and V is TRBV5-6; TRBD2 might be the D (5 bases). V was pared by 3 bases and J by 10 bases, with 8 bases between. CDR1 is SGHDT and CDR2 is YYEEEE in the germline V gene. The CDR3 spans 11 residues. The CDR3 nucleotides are TGTGCCAGCAGCTGGCGGAGGGAGCAGTTCTTC. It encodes CASSWRREQFF.

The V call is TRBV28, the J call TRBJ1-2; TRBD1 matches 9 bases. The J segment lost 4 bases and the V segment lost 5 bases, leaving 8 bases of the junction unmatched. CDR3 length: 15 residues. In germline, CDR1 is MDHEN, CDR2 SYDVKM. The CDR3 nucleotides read TGTGCCAGCAGTATCGGGACAGGGACCAGCTATGGCTACACCTTC. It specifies CASSIGTGTSYGYTF.

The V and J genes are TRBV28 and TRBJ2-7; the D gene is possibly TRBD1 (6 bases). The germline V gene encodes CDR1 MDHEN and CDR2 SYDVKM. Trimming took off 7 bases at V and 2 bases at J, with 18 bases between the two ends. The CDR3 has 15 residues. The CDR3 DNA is TGTGCCAGCAAACAGGGCGCGTCCTTTCCCTACGAGCAGTACTTC. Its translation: CASKQGASFPYEQYF. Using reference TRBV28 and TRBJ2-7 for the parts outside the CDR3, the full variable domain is DVKVTQSSRYLVKRTGEKVFLECVQDMDHENMFWYRQDPGLGLRLIYFSYDVKMKEKGDIPEGYSVSREKKERFSLILESASTNQTSMYLCASKQGASFPYEQYFGPGTRLTVT.

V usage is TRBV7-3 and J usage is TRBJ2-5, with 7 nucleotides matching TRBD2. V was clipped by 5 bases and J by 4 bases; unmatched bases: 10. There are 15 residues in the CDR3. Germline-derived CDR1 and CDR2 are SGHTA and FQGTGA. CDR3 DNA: TGTGCCAGCAGCAGGGATCGGGGGGTAGGAGAGACCCAGTACTTC. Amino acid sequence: CASSRDRGVGETQYF. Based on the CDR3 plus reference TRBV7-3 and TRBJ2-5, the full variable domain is GAGVSQTPSNKVTEKGKYVELRCDPISGHTALYWYRQSLGQGPEFLIYFQGTGAADDSGLPNDRFFAVRPEGSVSTLKIQRTERGDSAVYLCASSRDRGVGETQYFGPGTRLLVL.